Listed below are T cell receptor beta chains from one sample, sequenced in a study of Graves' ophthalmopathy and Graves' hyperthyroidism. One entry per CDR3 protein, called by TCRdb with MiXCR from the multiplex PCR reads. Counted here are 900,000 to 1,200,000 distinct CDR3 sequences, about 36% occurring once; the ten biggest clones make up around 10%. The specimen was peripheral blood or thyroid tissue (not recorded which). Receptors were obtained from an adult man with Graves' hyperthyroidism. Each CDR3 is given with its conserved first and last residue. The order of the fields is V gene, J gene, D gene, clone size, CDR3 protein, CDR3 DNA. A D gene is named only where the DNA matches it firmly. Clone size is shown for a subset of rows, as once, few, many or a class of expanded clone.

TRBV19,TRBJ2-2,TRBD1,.,CASKGTGVSGELFF,TGTGCCAGTAAAGGGACAGGGGTTTCCGGGGAGCTGTTTTTT
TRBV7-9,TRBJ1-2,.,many,CASSIDTGYTF,TGTGCCAGCAGCATAGACACCGGCTACACCTTC
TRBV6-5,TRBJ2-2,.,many,CASGGTENTGELFF,TGTGCCAGCGGGGGGACGGAGAACACCGGGGAGCTGTTTTTT
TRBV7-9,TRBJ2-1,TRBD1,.,CASTPSWDRGGNEQFF,TGTGCCAGCACTCCGAGTTGGGACAGGGGGGGCAATGAGCAGTTCTTC
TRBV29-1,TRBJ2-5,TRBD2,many,CSFAGTSSETQYF,TGCAGCTTCGCCGGGACTAGCTCTGAGACCCAGTACTTC
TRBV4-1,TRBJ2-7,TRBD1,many,CASSQPGQGSYEQYF,TGCGCCAGCAGCCAACCGGGACAGGGGTCCTACGAGCAGTACTTC
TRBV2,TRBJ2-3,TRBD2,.,CAYAGGAPLADTQYF,TGTGCCTACGCGGGGGGGGCCCCGTTAGCGGATACGCAGTATTTT
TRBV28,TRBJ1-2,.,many,CASSLSRDGYTF,TGTGCCAGCAGTTTATCGCGAGATGGCTACACCTTC
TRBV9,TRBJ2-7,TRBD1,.,CASSASARGFYEQYF,TGTGCCAGCAGCGCTTCCGCCAGGGGGTTTTACGAGCAGTACTTC
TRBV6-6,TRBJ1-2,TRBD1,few,CASSGLGTGAIGYTF,TGTGCCAGCAGTGGACTCGGGACAGGGGCGATTGGCTACACCTTC
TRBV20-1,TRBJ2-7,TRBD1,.,CSKLSRTGTFHEQYF,TGCAGTAAGCTTTCCAGGACAGGGACTTTCCACGAGCAGTACTTC
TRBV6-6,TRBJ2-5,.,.,CASSPTTEEETQYF,TGTGCCAGCAGTCCTACGACCGAAGAAGAGACCCAGTACTTC
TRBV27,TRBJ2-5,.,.,CASSLSLLGTETQYF,TGTGCCAGCAGTTTATCGCTGTTGGGGACAGAGACCCAGTACTTC
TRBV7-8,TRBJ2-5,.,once,CASSHGRQPQETQYF,TGTGCCAGCAGCCACGGGAGACAGCCGCAAGAGACCCAGTACTTC
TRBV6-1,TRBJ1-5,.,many,CASSAADNLRPQHF,TGTGCCAGCAGTGCGGCGGACAACCTACGGCCCCAGCATTTT
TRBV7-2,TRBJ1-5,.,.,CASSPGTGGTSWSQPQHF,TGTGCCAGCAGCCCAGGGACCGGGGGGACTTCCTGGAGTCAGCCCCAGCATTTT
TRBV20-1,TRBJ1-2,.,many,CSASRLDEERLF,TGCAGTGCTAGCAGGCTCGACGAAGAGAGACTCTTC
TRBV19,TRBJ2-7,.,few,CASSTANEQYF,TGTGCCAGTAGTACAGCGAACGAGCAGTACTTC
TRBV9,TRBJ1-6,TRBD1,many,CASSVGGQGAYSPLHF,TGTGCCAGCAGCGTGGGAGGACAGGGGGCTTATTCACCCCTCCACTTT
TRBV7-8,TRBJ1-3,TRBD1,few,CASKRDKGAGNTIYF,TGTGCCAGCAAAAGGGATAAGGGGGCCGGAAACACCATATATTTT
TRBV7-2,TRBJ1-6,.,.,CASSLGPGTLDSPLHF,TGTGCCAGCAGCTTAGGCCCCGGGACATTGGATTCACCCCTCCACTTT
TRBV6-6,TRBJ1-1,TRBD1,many,CASSSTGRDTEAFF,TGTGCCAGCAGTTCGACAGGGCGGGACACTGAAGCTTTCTTT
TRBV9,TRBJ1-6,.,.,CASSVGGHSPLHF,TGTGCCAGCAGCGTAGGCGGGCATTCACCCCTCCACTTT
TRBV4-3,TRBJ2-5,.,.,CASSQEFTGLETQYF,TGCGCCAGCAGCCAAGAGTTTACGGGTCTCGAGACCCAGTACTTC
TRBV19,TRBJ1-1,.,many,CASSRGQGLNTEAFF,TGTGCCAGTAGTAGAGGACAAGGGCTGAACACTGAAGCTTTCTTT
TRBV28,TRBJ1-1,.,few,CASSLPRGAEDTEAFF,TGTGCCAGCAGTTTACCCCGGGGGGCCGAGGACACTGAAGCTTTCTTT
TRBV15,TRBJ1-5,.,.,CATSRDRGANQPQHF,TGTGCCACCAGCAGGGATCGGGGGGCGAATCAGCCCCAGCATTTT
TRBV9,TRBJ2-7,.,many,CASSQYVGHYEQYF,TGTGCCAGCAGCCAATATGTCGGTCACTACGAGCAGTACTTC
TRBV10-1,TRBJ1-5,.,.,CASTRDGYQPQHF,TGCGCCAGCACCCGGGACGGTTATCAGCCCCAGCATTTT